This T cell receptor (beta chain) is from a study of response to subunit inactivated influenza vaccine. From the RT-PCR reads, TCRdb called clonotypes with MiXCR, one entry per CDR3 protein. The sample holds some 600,000 distinct CDR3 sequences; less than 15% are singletons and the top ten take about 7.6%. About this clonotype: Its antigen is as yet unknown.

Germline V gene lookup returns CDR1 SEHNR and CDR2 FQNEAQ (reference sequence). The J segment lost 0 bases and the V segment lost 6 bases, leaving 8 bases of the junction unmatched. The CDR3 sequence is 16 residues long. Points from the study as a whole: Only a handful of new T cells, the authors suggested, are recruited with each seasonal influenza vaccination.

The chain couples TRBV7-9 to TRBJ2-1, with 7 positions matching TRBD2. Sequenced here: PBMCs from blood, sampled roughly 2 weeks before vaccination. The receptor comes from a man aged 45-65 years who received an inactivated influenza vaccine. Here the CDR3 DNA reads TGTGCCAGCAGACTCCTTAGCGGGTTCTCCTACAATGAGCAGTTCTTC. Its translation is CASRLLSGFSYNEQFF.